This TCR beta chain was identified in a study of blood T cell repertoires in COVID-19. Study context: Whether acute or convalescent, the COVID-19 samples came from the United States, Italy and Spain. PBMCs, B-cell-depleted T cells, or T cells were the source of the cDNA or gDNA that made up the material.

The CDR3 length is 15 residues. CDR1 and CDR2 (germline): ENHRY, SYGVKD. J was trimmed by 0 bases and V by 2 bases; bases with no gene match: 1. Original methodology: Amplification of reference gene primers was used by the study to estimate nucleated cell counts. Generated by immunoSEQ multiplex PCR, the TCRdb table keeps only in-frame clones and is missing some. Clone size and V and J calls were adopted from that table, with D and trimming inferred from the DNA. The sample gives under 250,000 clones, approximately 84% of which show up once; under 14% is in the top ten. The sequencing input was peripheral blood. The rearrangement links TRBV10-3 to TRBJ2-1, with 7 bases that match TRBD1. The TCR was taken from a man in his forties or fifties with COVID-19, enrolled during active disease. CDR3 bases: TGTGCCATCAGTGAGGACAGGGCCTCCTACAATGAGCAGTTCTTC. Residues: CAISEDRASYNEQFF.